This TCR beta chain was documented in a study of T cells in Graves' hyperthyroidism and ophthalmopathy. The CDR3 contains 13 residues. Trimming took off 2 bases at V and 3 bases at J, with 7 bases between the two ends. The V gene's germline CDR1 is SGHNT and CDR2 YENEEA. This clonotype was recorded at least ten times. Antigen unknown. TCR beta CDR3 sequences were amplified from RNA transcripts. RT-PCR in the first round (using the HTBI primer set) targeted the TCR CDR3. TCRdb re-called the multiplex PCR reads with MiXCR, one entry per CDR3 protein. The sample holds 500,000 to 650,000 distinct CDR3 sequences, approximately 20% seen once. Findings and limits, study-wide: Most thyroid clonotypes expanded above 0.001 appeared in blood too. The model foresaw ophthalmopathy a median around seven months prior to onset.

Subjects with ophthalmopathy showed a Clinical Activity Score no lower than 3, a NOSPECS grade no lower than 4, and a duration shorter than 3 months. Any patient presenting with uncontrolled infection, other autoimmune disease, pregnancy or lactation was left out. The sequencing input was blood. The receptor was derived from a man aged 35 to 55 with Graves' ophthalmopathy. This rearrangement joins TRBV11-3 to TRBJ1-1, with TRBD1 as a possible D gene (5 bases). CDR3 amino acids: CASSLSGYTEAFF. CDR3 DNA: TGTGCCAGCAGCTTATCAGGGTACACTGAAGCTTTCTTT.